Listed below are T cell receptor beta chains from one sample, sequenced in a study of blood T cell repertoires in COVID-19. Here immunoSEQ multiplex PCR was the method, and the copy in TCRdb shows in-frame clones only, minus some. This sample has under 200,000 clones; about nine tenths occur once, and the top ten carry 3% to 4%. What was sequenced was peripheral blood. The receptors originated from a man between 65 and 80 years old with acute or convalescent COVID-19. The CDR3 runs from the conserved cysteine through the conserved F or W. Fields, in order: V gene, clone size, D gene, J gene, CDR3 DNA, CDR3 protein. D genes are given only for firm matches. Size values are once, few and many counts, or a class for expanded clones, and some rows have none.

>TRBV6-5|.|.|TRBJ2-7
TGTGCCCCCAGTAGTACAGGGTTGAACGAGCAGTACTTC
CAPSSTGLNEQYF
>TRBV27|few|.|TRBJ1-1
TGTGCCAGCAGTTTAGTAGGGGGGAACACTGAAGCTTTCTTT
CASSLVGGNTEAFF
>TRBV9|.|TRBD1|TRBJ2-7
TGTGCCAGCAGCGCGGCGACAGGGTACGAGCAGTACTTC
CASSAATGYEQYF
>TRBV18|.|.|TRBJ1-1
TGTGCCAGCTCACCCGACGGAGTGACTGAAGCTTTCTTT
CASSPDGVTEAFF
>TRBV9|.|.|TRBJ1-3
TGTGCCAGCAGCGTAAGCGATGGAAACACCATATATTTT
CASSVSDGNTIYF
>TRBV19|.|.|TRBJ1-2
TGTGCCAGTAGTATCACAGGGCCTTCCTATGGCTACACCTTC
CASSITGPSYGYTF
>TRBV28|.|.|TRBJ1-2
TGTGCCAGCAGCGGAGGCGGCTCCTATGGCTACACCTTC
CASSGGGSYGYTF
>TRBV7-2|once|.|TRBJ1-5
TGTGCCAGCAGCTTTAACAGGGCCCAGCCCCAGCATTTT
CASSFNRAQPQHF
>TRBV2|.|.|TRBJ2-1
TGTGCCAGCGCGGGCGGATCCTACAATGAGCAGTTCTTC
CASAGGSYNEQFF
>TRBV3-1/TRBV3-2|.|TRBD1|TRBJ1-6
TGTGCCAGCAGCCCCTGGGACAGTTGGTCACCCCTCCACTTT
CASSPWDSWSPLHF
>TRBV27|.|.|TRBJ1-5
TGTGCCAGCAGACCAGGGACACTGGGCAATCAGCCCCAGCATTTT
CASRPGTLGNQPQHF
>TRBV5-1|.|TRBD2|TRBJ2-1
TGCGCCAGCAACCGCGGGTCCGCAGGACTAGCGGGAGGACGGTCGTACAATGAGCAGTTCTTC
CASNRGSAGLAGGRSYNEQFF
>TRBV5-1|.|.|TRBJ2-7
TGCGCCAGCAGCGACAACCCCGCGGGGTACGAGCAGTACTTC
CASSDNPAGYEQYF
>TRBV29-1|.|.|TRBJ2-5
TGCAGCACATCCCATCTCGTAGCCCCAGAGACCCAGTACTTC
CSTSHLVAPETQYF
>TRBV7-7|.|TRBD1|TRBJ2-3
TGTGCCAGCAGCCCTACAGGGGGCAGAGATACGCAGTATTTT
CASSPTGGRDTQYF
>TRBV5-4|.|.|TRBJ1-1
TGTGCCAGCAGCCCCCGTGGTGGTAGCACTGAAGCTTTCTTT
CASSPRGGSTEAFF
>TRBV28|.|.|TRBJ1-1
TGTGCCAGCAGTTTATTCGGGGCGGGGAGGGGAGCTTTCTTT
CASSLFGAGRGAFF
>TRBV5-8|few|TRBD2|TRBJ2-3
TGTGCCAGCGTTCTTGGCGGGGGGGGTACGCAGTATTTT
CASVLGGGGTQYF
>TRBV5-1|.|.|TRBJ2-5
TGCGCCAGCAGCTTGGGTTTGCGGAAAGAGACCCAGTACTTC
CASSLGLRKETQYF
>TRBV3-1/TRBV3-2|.|TRBD1|TRBJ1-5
TGTGCCAGCAGCCAGGTGACAGGGGCAGATCAGCCCCAGCATTTT
CASSQVTGADQPQHF
>TRBV11-2|.|TRBD1|TRBJ1-2
TGTGCCAGCAGCTTAGACACGCAGGGGGTCTTGAACTATGGCTACACCTTC
CASSLDTQGVLNYGYTF
>TRBV5-1|.|.|TRBJ1-1
TGCGCCAGCAGCTTGGCCCATCAAGAGCGTCTGGACACTGAAGCTTTCTTT
CASSLAHQERLDTEAFF